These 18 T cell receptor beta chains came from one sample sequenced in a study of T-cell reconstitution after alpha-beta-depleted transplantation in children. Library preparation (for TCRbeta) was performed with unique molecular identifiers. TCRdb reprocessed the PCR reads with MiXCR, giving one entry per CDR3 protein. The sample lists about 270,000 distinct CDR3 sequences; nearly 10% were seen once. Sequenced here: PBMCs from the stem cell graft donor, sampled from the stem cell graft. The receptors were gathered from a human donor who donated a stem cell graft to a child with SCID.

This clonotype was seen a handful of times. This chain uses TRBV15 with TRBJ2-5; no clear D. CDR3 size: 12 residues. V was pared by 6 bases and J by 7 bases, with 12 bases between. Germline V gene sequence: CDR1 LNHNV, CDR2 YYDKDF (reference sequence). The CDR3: CATSRPYGTQYF. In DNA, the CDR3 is TGTGCCACCAGTCGACCCTATGGGACCCAGTACTTC.

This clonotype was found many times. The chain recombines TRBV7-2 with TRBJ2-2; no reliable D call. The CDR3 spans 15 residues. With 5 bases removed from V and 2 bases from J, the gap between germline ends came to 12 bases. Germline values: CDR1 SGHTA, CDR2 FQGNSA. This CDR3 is CASSPRRINTGELFF. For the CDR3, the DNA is TGTGCCAGCAGCCCGAGAAGGATTAACACCGGGGAGCTGTTTTTT. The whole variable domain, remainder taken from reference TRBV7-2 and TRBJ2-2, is GAGVSQSPSNKVTEKGKDVELRCDPISGHTALYWYRQSLGQGLEFLIYFQGNSAPDKSGLPSDRFSAERTGGSVSTLTIQRTQQEDSAVYLCASSPRRINTGELFFGEGSRLTVL.

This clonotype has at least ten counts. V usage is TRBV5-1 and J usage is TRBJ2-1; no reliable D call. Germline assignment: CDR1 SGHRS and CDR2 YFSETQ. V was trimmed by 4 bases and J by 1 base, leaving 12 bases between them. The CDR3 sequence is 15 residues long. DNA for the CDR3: TGCGCCAGCAGCCTTGACCTGTTTTCCTACAATGAGCAGTTCTTC. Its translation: CASSLDLFSYNEQFF.

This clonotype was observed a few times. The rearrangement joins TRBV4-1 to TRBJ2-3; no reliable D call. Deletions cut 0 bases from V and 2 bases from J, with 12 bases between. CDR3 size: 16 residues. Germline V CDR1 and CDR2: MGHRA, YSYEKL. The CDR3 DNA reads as TGCGCCAGCAGCCAAGATCCAGGACCTCTCACAGATACGCAGTATTTT. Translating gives CASSQDPGPLTDTQYF.

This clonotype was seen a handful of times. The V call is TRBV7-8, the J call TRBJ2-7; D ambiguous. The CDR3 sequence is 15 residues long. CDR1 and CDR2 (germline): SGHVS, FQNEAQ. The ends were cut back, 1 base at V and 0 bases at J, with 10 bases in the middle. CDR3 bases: TGTGCCAGCAGCTTAGAGCCAGTGAGCTCCTACGAGCAGTACTTC. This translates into CASSLEPVSSYEQYF.

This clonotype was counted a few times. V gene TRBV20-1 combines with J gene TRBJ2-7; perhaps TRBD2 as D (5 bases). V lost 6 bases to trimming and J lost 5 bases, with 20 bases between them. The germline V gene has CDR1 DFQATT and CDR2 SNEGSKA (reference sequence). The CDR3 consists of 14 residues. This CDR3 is CSAIFRGVEDEQYF. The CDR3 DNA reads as TGCAGTGCCATTTTTCGGGGAGTCGAGGACGAGCAGTACTTC.

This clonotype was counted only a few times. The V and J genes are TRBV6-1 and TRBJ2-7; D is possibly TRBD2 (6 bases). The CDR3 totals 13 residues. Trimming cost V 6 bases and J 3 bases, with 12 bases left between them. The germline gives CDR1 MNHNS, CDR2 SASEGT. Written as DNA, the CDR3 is TGTGCCAGCAGCGGACTAACAAGCTACGAGCAGTACTTC. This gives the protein CASSGLTSYEQYF.

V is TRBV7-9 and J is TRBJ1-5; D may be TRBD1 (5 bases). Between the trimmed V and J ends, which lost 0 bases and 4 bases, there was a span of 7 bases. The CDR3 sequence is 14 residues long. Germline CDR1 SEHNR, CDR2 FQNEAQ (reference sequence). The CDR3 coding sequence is TGTGCCAGCAGCTTAGCGACAGCTAATCAGCCCCAGCATTTT. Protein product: CASSLATANQPQHF.

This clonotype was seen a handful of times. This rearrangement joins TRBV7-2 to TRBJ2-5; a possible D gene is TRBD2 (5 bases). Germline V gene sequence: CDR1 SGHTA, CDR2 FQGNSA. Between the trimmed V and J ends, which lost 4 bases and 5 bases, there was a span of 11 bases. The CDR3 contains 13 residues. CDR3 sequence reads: CASSSSSRETQYF. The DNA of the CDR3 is TGTGCCAGCAGCTCTAGCTCGCGTGAGACCCAGTACTTC.

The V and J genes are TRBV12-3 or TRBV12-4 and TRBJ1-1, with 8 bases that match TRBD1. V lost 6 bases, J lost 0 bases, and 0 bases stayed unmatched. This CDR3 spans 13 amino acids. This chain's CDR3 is CASRQGVNTEAFF. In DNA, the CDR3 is TGTGCCAGCAGACAGGGGGTGAACACTGAAGCTTTCTTT.

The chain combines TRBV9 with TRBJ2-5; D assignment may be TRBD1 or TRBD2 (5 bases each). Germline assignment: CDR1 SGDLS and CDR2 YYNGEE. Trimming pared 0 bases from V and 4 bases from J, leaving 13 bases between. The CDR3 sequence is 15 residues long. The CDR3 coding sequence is TGTGCCAGCAGCGTAGCTCCAGCAGGGAGAGAGACCCAGTACTTC. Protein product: CASSVAPAGRETQYF.

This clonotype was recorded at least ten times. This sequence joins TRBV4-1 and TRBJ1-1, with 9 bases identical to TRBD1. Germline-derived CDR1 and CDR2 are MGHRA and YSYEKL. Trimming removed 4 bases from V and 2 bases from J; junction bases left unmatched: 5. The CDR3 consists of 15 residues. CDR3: CASSPRDRVNTEAFF. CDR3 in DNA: TGCGCCAGCAGCCCGCGGGACAGGGTAAACACTGAAGCTTTCTTT.

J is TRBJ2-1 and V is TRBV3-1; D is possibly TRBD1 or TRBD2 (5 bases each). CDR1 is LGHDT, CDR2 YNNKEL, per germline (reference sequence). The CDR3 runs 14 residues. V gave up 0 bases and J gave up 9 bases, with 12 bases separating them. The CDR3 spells CASSQDGGVTEQFF. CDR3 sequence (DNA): TGTGCCAGCAGCCAAGATGGGGGAGTCACTGAGCAGTTCTTC.

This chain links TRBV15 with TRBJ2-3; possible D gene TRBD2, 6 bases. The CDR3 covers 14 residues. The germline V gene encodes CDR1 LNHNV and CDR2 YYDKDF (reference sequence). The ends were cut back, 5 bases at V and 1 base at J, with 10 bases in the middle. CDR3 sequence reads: CATSPGGGTDTQYF. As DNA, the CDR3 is TGTGCCACCAGCCCGGGCGGGGGCACAGATACGCAGTATTTT.

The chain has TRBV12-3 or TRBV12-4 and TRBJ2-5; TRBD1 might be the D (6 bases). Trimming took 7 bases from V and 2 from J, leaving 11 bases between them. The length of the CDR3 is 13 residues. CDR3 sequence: CASKTGWQETQYF. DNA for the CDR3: TGTGCCAGCAAAACAGGGTGGCAAGAGACCCAGTACTTC.

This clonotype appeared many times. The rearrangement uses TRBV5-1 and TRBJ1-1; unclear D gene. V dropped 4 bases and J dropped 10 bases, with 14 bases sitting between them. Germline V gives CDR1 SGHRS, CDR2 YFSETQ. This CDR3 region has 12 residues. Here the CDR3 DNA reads TGCGCCAGCAGCGAGGATGGCATCCTAGCTTTCTTT. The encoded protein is CASSEDGILAFF.

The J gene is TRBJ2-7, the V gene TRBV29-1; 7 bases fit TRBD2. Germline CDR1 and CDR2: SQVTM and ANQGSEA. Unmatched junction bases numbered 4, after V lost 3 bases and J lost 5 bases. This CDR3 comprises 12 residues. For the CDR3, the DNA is TGCAGCGTTGACAGCCGGGGGGACGAGCAGTACTTC. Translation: CSVDSRGDEQYF.

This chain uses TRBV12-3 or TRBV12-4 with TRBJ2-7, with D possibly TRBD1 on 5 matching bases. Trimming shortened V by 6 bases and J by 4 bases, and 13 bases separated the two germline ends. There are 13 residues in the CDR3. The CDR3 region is CASRSDRRYEQYF. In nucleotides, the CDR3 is TGTGCCAGCAGGTCCGACAGAAGATACGAGCAGTACTTC.